These 17 T cell receptor beta chains share one sample of origin, sequenced in a study of T cell changes during pregnancy in multiple sclerosis. Sequenced by immunoSEQ multiplex PCR; TCRdb stores in-frame clones only, minus some. Among approximately 130,000 clones listed, roughly 95% were seen once. The sample was peripheral blood, taken after pregnancy. The receptors originated from a female donor with multiple sclerosis, enrolled in a pregnancy study.

The chain uses TRBV27 and TRBJ1-5, with 8 bases that match TRBD1. Looked up from germline, CDR1 is MNHEY and CDR2 is SMNVEV (reference sequence). Trimming removed 6 bases from V and 6 bases from J; junction bases left unmatched: 10. This CDR3 has 15 residues. The CDR3 coding sequence is TGTGCCAGCAGCCAAACAGGGGGTCTGAGTCAGCCCCAGCATTTT. This translates into CASSQTGGLSQPQHF.

The chain carries TRBV4-1 and TRBJ1-2, with no clear D. The CDR3 length is 13 residues. Germline V lookup: CDR1 MGHRA, CDR2 YSYEKL. V was cut by 1 base and J by 5 bases, with 8 bases left in between. The CDR3 DNA follows: TGCGCCAGCAGCCAAGCCTCGAGTTATGGCTACACCTTC. Residues: CASSQASSYGYTF.

The chain is built from TRBV28 and TRBJ2-3, with TRBD1 matching over 9 bases. CDR1 and CDR2 (germline): MDHEN, SYDVKM. This CDR3 has 12 amino acids. Losses at the gene ends were 5 bases for V and 14 bases for J; bases not matched to a gene: 8. Written as DNA, the CDR3 is TGTGCCAGCAGTGAAGGACAGGGGTTCTTGTATTTT. Translation gives CASSEGQGFLYF.

V and J are TRBV18 and TRBJ2-3; TRBD1 matches 7 bases. Germline CDR1 KGHSH, CDR2 LQKENI. The trim removed 3 bases at V and 2 bases at J, leaving 5 bases unmatched. The CDR3 consists of 15 residues. The CDR3: CASSPGQLATDTQYF. The DNA of the CDR3 is TGTGCCAGCTCACCGGGACAGCTAGCCACAGATACGCAGTATTTT.

The V gene is TRBV11-2, the J gene TRBJ2-1; 8 bases map to TRBD1. In germline, CDR1 is SGHAT, CDR2 FQNNGV. CDR3 length: 13 amino acids. Losses at the gene ends were 7 bases for V and 5 bases for J; bases not matched to a gene: 4. CDR3: CASTQDRDNEQFF. The CDR3 coding sequence is TGTGCCAGCACCCAGGACAGGGACAATGAGCAGTTCTTC.

This chain uses TRBV12-1 with TRBJ2-3; no check of the table's D call, TRBD2, against the DNA was made. TRBV12-1 is reported as a pseudogene. This CDR3 has 15 amino acids. The CDR3 sequence is CASSFLAAPTDTQYF. The CDR3 bases are TGTGCCAGCAGCTTTCTAGCGGCCCCCACAGATACGCAGTATTTT.

This chain uses TRBV15 with TRBJ1-5, with 7 bases that match TRBD1. This CDR3 is built from 14 residues. Trimming cost V 6 bases and J 4 bases; bases outside gene matches: 6. Germline V CDR1 and CDR2: LNHNV, YYDKDF (reference sequence). CDR3 bases: TGTGCCACCAGTACGACAGGGATAAATCAGCCCCAGCATTTT. Translated, it gives CATSTTGINQPQHF.

The gene calls are TRBV28 and TRBJ1-2; no clear D gene. With 1 base removed from V and 8 bases from J, the gap between germline ends came to 14 bases. This CDR3 region has 14 residues. From germline, CDR1 is MDHEN and CDR2 SYDVKM. CDR3 amino acids: CASSLSRQSRGYTF. The CDR3 coding sequence is TGTGCCAGCAGTTTATCGAGACAATCCCGGGGCTACACCTTC.

Only one count was recorded for this clone. A read error may produce the germline difference seen at one junction end. CDR3 nucleotides: TGTGCCAGCTCTCCACCCCTGGGCCTAAGGGGCAATGAGCAGTTCTTC. Protein product: CASSPPLGLRGNEQFF. The chain joins TRBV18 to TRBJ2-1, with D possibly being TRBD1 (5 bases). The CDR3 extends over 16 amino acids. Germline loops: CDR1 KGHSH, CDR2 LQKENI.

The J gene is TRBJ2-5, the V gene TRBV6-5; 8 positions match TRBD2. CDR1 is MNHEY, CDR2 SVGAGI, per germline. The CDR3 contains 14 residues. The trim removed 3 bases at V and 5 bases at J, leaving 5 bases unmatched. CDR3 region: CASSYPGRGETQYF. In DNA, the CDR3 is TGTGCCAGCAGTTATCCCGGGAGGGGCGAGACCCAGTACTTC.

J is TRBJ1-1 and V is TRBV28, with unresolved D. The CDR3 totals 15 residues. The germline V gene encodes CDR1 MDHEN and CDR2 SYDVKM. Between the trimmed V and J ends, which lost 2 bases and 4 bases, there was a span of 14 bases. This CDR3 reads CASSLIGRSGTEAFF. In DNA, the CDR3 is TGTGCCAGCAGTTTAATCGGGAGAAGCGGCACTGAAGCTTTCTTT.

This chain uses TRBV7-2 with TRBJ1-2, with D possibly TRBD1 on 5 matching bases. The CDR3 covers 15 residues. Trimming shortened V by 5 bases and J by 6 bases, and 19 bases separated the two germline ends. Germline values: CDR1 SGHTA, CDR2 FQGNSA. DNA of the CDR3: TGTGCCAGCAGCCGCCGGGAGGGGAGAATAAATGGCTACACCTTC. It is translated as CASSRREGRINGYTF.

This rearrangement joins TRBV19 to TRBJ2-7; no firm D call. Germline CDR1 reads LNHDA; CDR2 reads SQIVND (reference sequence). The CDR3 totals 13 residues. Deletions cut 0 bases from V and 6 bases from J, with 9 bases between. CDR3 sequence (DNA): TGTGCCAGTAGTATAGATCTCCCCTCCGAGCAGTACTTC. Protein: CASSIDLPSEQYF. The variable domain in full, completed from reference TRBV19 and TRBJ2-7, reads DGGITQSPKYLFRKEGQNVTLSCEQNLNHDAMYWYRQDPGQGLRLIYYSQIVNDFQKGDIAEGYSVSREKKESFPLTVTSAQKNPTAFYLCASSIDLPSEQYFGPGTRLTVT.

This clone was detected once. The CDR3: CASSSGLIYEQYF. Here the CDR3 DNA reads TGTGCCAGCAGCTCAGGACTAATCTACGAGCAGTACTTC. The V gene is TRBV7-2, the J gene TRBJ2-7; maybe TRBD2 (6 bases). V was pared by 4 bases and J by 3 bases, with 10 bases between. Germline assignment: CDR1 SGHTA and CDR2 FQGNSA. There are 13 residues in the CDR3.

V gene TRBV7-9 combines with J gene TRBJ2-7; 9 nucleotides align to TRBD1. The CDR3 runs 15 residues. Germline CDR1 is SEHNR and CDR2 is FQNEAQ (reference sequence). V lost 5 bases, J lost 4 bases, and 9 bases stayed unmatched. The CDR3, as DNA: TGTGCCAGCAGCGCGCGGGACAGGGCGGGTTACGAGCAGTACTTC. Translating it yields CASSARDRAGYEQYF.

This clone was detected only once. The chain recombines TRBV5-1 with TRBJ2-6, with TRBD1 matching over 8 bases. The CDR3 consists of 15 residues. Looked up from germline, CDR1 is SGHRS and CDR2 is YFSETQ. Unmatched junction bases numbered 2, after V lost 3 bases and J lost 3 bases. The CDR3 DNA follows: TGCGCCAGCAGCTCGACAGGGGTTGGGGCCAACGTCCTGACTTTC. This sequence encodes CASSSTGVGANVLTF.

The J gene is TRBJ2-1, the V gene TRBV5-1; TRBD2 agrees at 13 bases. The J segment lost 13 bases and the V segment lost 0 bases, leaving 7 bases of the junction unmatched. Per the germline V gene, CDR1 is SGHRS and CDR2 is YFSETQ. The CDR3 consists of 15 residues. CDR3 sequence reads: CASSLELAGGGNQFF. In nucleotides, the CDR3 is TGCGCCAGCAGCTTGGAACTAGCGGGAGGGGGAAACCAGTTCTTC.